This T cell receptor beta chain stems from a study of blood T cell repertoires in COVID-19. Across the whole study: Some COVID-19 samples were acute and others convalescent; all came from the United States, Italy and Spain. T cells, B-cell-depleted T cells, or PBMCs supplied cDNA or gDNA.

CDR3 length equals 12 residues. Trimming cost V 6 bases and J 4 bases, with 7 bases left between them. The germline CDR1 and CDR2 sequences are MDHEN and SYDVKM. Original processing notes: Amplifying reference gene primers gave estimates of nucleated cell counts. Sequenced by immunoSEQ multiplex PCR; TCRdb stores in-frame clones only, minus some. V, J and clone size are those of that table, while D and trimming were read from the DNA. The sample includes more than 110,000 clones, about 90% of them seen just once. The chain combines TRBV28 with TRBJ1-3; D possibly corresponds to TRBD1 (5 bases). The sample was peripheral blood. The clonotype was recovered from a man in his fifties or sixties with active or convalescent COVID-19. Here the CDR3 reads CASRTGGNTIYF. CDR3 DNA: TGTGCCAGCAGAACAGGAGGAAACACCATATATTTT. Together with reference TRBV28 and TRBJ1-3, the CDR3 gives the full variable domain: DVKVTQSSRYLVKRTGEKVFLECVQDMDHENMFWYRQDPGLGLRLIYFSYDVKMKEKGDIPEGYSVSREKKERFSLILESASTNQTSMYLCASRTGGNTIYFGEGSWLTVV.